A single sample is the source of the 17 T cell receptor beta chains below, sequenced in a study of identical twins. Each CDR3 protein gets one entry after TCRdb re-called the 5' RACE reads with MiXCR. The sample lists 550,000 to 700,000 distinct CDR3 sequences; 21% were seen once. These sequences were also reported in another study, on T cells expressing NK-cell markers.

Sequences were obtained from PBMCs. These receptors all come from a young woman in good health.

This clonotype came up many times. The rearrangement joins TRBV6-1 to TRBJ2-1, with 9 bases fitting TRBD1. The CDR3 length is 15 residues. CDR1 is MNHNS, CDR2 SASEGT, per germline. Trimming removed 8 bases from V and 6 bases from J; junction bases left unmatched: 11. Here the CDR3 DNA reads TGTGCCAGCTTTCCGGGACAGGGATCCGGCAATGAGCAGTTCTTC. Translation: CASFPGQGSGNEQFF.

The rearrangement uses TRBV4-2 and TRBJ2-7; perhaps TRBD2 as D (6 bases). The germline gives CDR1 LGHNA, CDR2 YNFKEQ. Trimming stripped 0 bases from V and 1 base from J, with 13 bases between. The CDR3 sequence is 16 residues long. The CDR3 is CASSQEWAGLSYEQYF. CDR3 coding DNA: TGTGCCAGCAGCCAAGAGTGGGCGGGGCTATCCTACGAGCAGTACTTC.

This clonotype was seen once. V gene TRBV7-8 combines with J gene TRBJ2-7; 9 nucleotides align to TRBD1. The CDR3 consists of 15 residues. The trim removed 1 base at V and 2 bases at J, leaving 3 bases unmatched. Looked up from germline, CDR1 is SGHVS and CDR2 is FQNEAQ. The CDR3 is CASSLGDRDPYEQYF. The CDR3 nucleotides read TGTGCCAGCAGCTTAGGGGACAGGGACCCCTACGAGCAGTACTTC.

The genes are TRBV20-1 and TRBJ2-3; D unresolved. The germline CDR1 and CDR2 sequences are DFQATT and SNEGSKA (reference sequence). V was cut by 3 bases and J by 0 bases, with 10 bases left in between. There are 14 residues in the CDR3. The CDR3 DNA reads as TGCAGTGCTAGTTGGCTACCGAGCACAGATACGCAGTATTTT. Translation gives CSASWLPSTDTQYF.

This clonotype was counted only a few times. The chain recombines TRBV20-1 with TRBJ1-1; 8 bases match TRBD1. The CDR3 is made up of 14 amino acids. Germline-derived CDR1 and CDR2 are DFQATT and SNEGSKA (reference sequence). The ends lost 6 bases at V and 0 bases at J; junction bases unmatched: 6. CDR3 protein: CSARGGQVNTEAFF. Here the CDR3 DNA reads TGCAGTGCCCGGGGGGGACAGGTGAACACTGAAGCTTTCTTT.

The rearrangement uses TRBV11-2 and TRBJ2-7; perhaps TRBD2 as D (7 bases). Germline V gives CDR1 SGHAT, CDR2 FQNNGV. Trimming removed 1 base from V and 7 bases from J, with 14 bases in between. There are 14 residues in the CDR3. This CDR3 reads CASSLGGGAREQYF. The CDR3 region has the DNA TGTGCCAGCAGCTTAGGTGGGGGGGCACGGGAGCAGTACTTC.

This clonotype was counted many times. The chain uses TRBV20-1 and TRBJ2-7; either TRBD1 or TRBD2 may fit D (5 bases each). Trimming left V 5 bases short and J 6 bases short, with 17 bases between. CDR3 length: 13 residues. Germline CDR1 and CDR2: DFQATT and SNEGSKA (reference sequence). In nucleotides, the CDR3 is TGCAGTGCTCCGGGACGGGGCCGCCTCGAGCAGTACTTC. It specifies CSAPGRGRLEQYF.

The rearrangement uses TRBV29-1 and TRBJ2-3; D may be TRBD1 (7 bases). V lost 4 bases to trimming and J lost 4 bases, with 12 bases between them. This CDR3 region has 13 residues. Looked up from germline, CDR1 is SQVTM and CDR2 is ANQGSEA. CDR3 coding DNA: TGCAGCGTTGTAGTCAGGGGGGCAGATACGCAGTATTTT. Translated, it gives CSVVVRGADTQYF.

The gene calls are TRBV10-3 and TRBJ2-1; the D gene is possibly TRBD1 (5 bases). V was cut by 0 bases and J by 4 bases, with 7 bases left in between. From germline, CDR1 is ENHRY and CDR2 SYGVKD. CDR3 size: 14 residues. This chain's CDR3 is CAISESGQYNEQFF. CDR3 DNA sequence: TGTGCCATCAGTGAGTCGGGGCAGTACAATGAGCAGTTCTTC.

The rearrangement joins TRBV19 to TRBJ1-2, with D unresolved. Trimming took 5 bases from V and 7 from J, leaving 11 bases between them. Germline V gene sequence: CDR1 LNHDA, CDR2 SQIVND (reference sequence). The CDR3 contains 12 residues. The CDR3 DNA is TGTGCCAGTAGTCGGCAGAAAGGTGGCTACACCTTC. Translation: CASSRQKGGYTF.

The CDR3 nucleotides are TGCAGTGCTACCCCCGGGAGGCCCTCCTACAATGAGCAGTTCTTC. Its protein is CSATPGRPSYNEQFF. V gene TRBV20-1 combines with J gene TRBJ2-1, with 7 nucleotides matching TRBD2. J was trimmed by 0 bases and V by 4 bases; bases with no gene match: 6. CDR3 length: 15 residues. From germline, CDR1 is DFQATT and CDR2 SNEGSKA (reference sequence).

The chain uses TRBV30 and TRBJ2-5; D is unresolved. The CDR3 sequence is 12 residues long. Per the germline V gene, CDR1 is GTSNPN and CDR2 is SVGIG (reference sequence). The germline V and J ends were trimmed by 2 bases and 5 bases, with 9 bases remaining between them. The CDR3 spells CAWSQWSETQYF. In DNA form, the CDR3 reads TGTGCCTGGAGTCAGTGGTCCGAGACCCAGTACTTC.

This clonotype appeared a few times. V usage is TRBV12-3 or TRBV12-4 and J usage is TRBJ1-2, with 9 bases fitting TRBD1. J gave up 4 bases and V 8 bases, and 8 bases lay outside the gene matches. CDR3 size: 14 residues. The DNA of the CDR3 is TGTGCCAGCGGCCCGGGACAGGGAAGCTATGGCTACACCTTC. This codes for CASGPGQGSYGYTF.

In its sample, this clonotype was seen a few times. This chain links TRBV12-3 or TRBV12-4 with TRBJ2-4; TRBD2 aligns across 13 bases. J gave up 9 bases and V 5 bases, and 7 bases lay outside the gene matches. This CDR3 contains 15 residues. The CDR3 nucleotides read TGTGCCAGCAGTCCGGGACTAGCGGGGTGGGGCATTCAGTACTTC. This codes for CASSPGLAGWGIQYF.

This clonotype was observed at least ten times. The genes are TRBV7-2 and TRBJ1-2; D is perhaps TRBD1 (6 bases). The CDR3 is 14 amino acids. V lost 1 base to trimming and J lost 5 bases, with 11 bases between them. The germline gives CDR1 SGHTA, CDR2 FQGNSA. The CDR3 region has the DNA TGTGCCAGCAGCTTAGATACAGGGCCATATGGCTACACCTTC. Translation gives CASSLDTGPYGYTF.

This clonotype was seen only a few times. The chain has TRBV7-2 and TRBJ2-7; 9 bases are shared with TRBD1. Germline CDR1 and CDR2: SGHTA and FQGNSA. V lost 2 bases to trimming and J lost 4 bases; unmatched junction nucleotides: 9. The CDR3 sequence is 16 residues long. CDR3 nucleotide sequence: TGTGCCAGCAGCTTAACTTCGGGACAGGGAAGATACGAGCAGTACTTC. Its translation: CASSLTSGQGRYEQYF.

The rearrangement uses TRBV12-3 or TRBV12-4 and TRBJ2-7; tentatively, D is TRBD1 or TRBD2 (5 bases each). This CDR3 spans 14 amino acids. Trimming removed 7 bases at V and 6 bases at J, with 19 bases between. The CDR3: CASNVGQGVTEQYF. CDR3 nucleotide sequence: TGTGCCAGCAACGTGGGGCAGGGAGTTACCGAGCAGTACTTC.